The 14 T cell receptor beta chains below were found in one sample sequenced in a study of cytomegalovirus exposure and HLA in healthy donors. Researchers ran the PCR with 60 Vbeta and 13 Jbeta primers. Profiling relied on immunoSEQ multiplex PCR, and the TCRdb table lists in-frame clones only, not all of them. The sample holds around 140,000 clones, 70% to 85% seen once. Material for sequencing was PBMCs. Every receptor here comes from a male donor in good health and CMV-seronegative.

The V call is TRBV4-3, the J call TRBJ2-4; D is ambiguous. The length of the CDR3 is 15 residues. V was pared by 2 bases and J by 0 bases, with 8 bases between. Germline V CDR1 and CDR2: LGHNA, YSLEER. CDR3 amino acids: CASSQTWLAKNIQYF. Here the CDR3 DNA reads TGCGCCAGCAGCCAAACGTGGCTAGCCAAAAACATTCAGTACTTC.

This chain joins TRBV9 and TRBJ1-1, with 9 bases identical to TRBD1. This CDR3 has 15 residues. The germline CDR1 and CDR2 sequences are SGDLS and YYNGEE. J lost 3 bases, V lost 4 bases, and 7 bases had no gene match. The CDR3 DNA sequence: TGTGCCAGCAGCTCTCTAGGGACAGGGTACACTGAAGCTTTCTTT. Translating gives CASSSLGTGYTEAFF. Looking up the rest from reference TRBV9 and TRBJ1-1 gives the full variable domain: DSGVTQTPKHLITATGQRVTLRCSPRSGDLSVYWYQQSLDQGLQFLIQYYNGEERAKGNILERFSAQQFPDLHSELNLSSLELGDSALYFCASSSLGTGYTEAFFGQGTRLTVV.

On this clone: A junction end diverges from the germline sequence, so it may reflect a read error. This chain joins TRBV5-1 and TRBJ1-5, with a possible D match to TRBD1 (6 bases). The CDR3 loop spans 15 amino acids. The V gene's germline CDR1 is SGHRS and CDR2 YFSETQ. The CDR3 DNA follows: TGCGCCAGCAGCCAAGACCCGGACAGCACTCAGCCCCAGCATTTT. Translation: CASSQDPDSTQPQHF.

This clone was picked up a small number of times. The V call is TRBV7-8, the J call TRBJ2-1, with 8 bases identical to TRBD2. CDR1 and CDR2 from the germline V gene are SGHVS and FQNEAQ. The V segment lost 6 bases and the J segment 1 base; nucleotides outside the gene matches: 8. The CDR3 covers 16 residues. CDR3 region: CASSDRLASSYNEQFF. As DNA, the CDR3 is TGTGCCAGCAGTGACAGACTAGCGAGTTCCTACAATGAGCAGTTCTTC.

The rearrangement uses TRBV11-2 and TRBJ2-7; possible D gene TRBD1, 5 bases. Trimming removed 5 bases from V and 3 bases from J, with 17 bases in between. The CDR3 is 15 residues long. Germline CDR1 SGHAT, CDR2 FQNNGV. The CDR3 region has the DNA TGTGCCAGCAGCCCGGTCCCGACAGAGAACTACGAGCAGTACTTC. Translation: CASSPVPTENYEQYF.

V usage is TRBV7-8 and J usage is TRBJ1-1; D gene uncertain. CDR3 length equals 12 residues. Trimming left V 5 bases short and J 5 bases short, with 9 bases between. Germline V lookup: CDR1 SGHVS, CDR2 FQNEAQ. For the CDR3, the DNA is TGTGCCAGCAGCCGCGGAACGACTGAAGCTTTCTTT. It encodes CASSRGTTEAFF.

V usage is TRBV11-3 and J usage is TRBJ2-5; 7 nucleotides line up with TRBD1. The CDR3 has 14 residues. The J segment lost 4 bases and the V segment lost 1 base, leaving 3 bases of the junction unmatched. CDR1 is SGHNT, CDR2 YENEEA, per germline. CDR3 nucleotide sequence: TGTGCCAGCAGCTTAGGGTCAGGGGGAGAGACCCAGTACTTC. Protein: CASSLGSGGETQYF. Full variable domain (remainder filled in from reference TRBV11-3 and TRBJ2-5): EAGVVQSPRYKIIEKKQPVAFWCNPISGHNTLYWYLQNLGQGPELLIRYENEEAVDDSQLPKDRFSAERLKGVDSTLKIQPAELGDSAVYLCASSLGSGGETQYFGPGTRLLVL.

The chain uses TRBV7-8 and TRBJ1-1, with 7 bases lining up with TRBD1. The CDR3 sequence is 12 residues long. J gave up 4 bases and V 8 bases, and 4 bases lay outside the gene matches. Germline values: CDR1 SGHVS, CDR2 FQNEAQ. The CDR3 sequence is CASWTGFTEAFF. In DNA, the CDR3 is TGTGCCAGCTGGACAGGATTCACTGAAGCTTTCTTT.

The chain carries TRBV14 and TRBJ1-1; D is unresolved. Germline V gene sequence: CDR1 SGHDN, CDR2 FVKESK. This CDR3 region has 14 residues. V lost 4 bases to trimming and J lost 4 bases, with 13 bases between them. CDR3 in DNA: TGTGCCAGCAGCCGCCCTGGTGGGAGCACTGAAGCTTTCTTT. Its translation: CASSRPGGSTEAFF.

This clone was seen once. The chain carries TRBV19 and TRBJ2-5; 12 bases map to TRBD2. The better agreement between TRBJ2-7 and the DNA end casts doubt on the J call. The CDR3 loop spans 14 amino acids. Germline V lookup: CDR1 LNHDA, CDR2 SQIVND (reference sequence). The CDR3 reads CASSGLAGPYEQYF. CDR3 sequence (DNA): TGTGCCAGTAGCGGACTAGCGGGACCATACGAGCAGTACTTC.

In nucleotides, the CDR3 is TGTGCCAGCAGCTTTCAGGGGCCGACCGAAGAGACCCAGTACTTC. Translation: CASSFQGPTEETQYF. The gene calls are TRBV7-2 and TRBJ2-5; weak D call: TRBD1 (6 bases). CDR1 is SGHTA and CDR2 is FQGNSA in the germline V gene. Trimming removed 3 bases at V and 3 bases at J, with 14 bases between. The CDR3 has 15 amino acids.

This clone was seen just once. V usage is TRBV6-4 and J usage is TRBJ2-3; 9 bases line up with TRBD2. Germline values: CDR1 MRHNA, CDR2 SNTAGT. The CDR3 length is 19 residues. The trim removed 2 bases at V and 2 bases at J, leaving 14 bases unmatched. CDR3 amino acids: CASSDPGSGTSYPTDTQYF. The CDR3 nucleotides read TGTGCCAGCAGTGACCCGGGTTCGGGGACTAGCTACCCCACAGATACGCAGTATTTT.

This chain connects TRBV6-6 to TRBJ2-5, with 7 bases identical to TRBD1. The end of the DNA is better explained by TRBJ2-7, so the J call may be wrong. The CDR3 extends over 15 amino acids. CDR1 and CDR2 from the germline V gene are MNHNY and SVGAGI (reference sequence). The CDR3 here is CASSPLDRNGDEQYF. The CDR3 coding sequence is TGTGCCAGCAGTCCCCTGGACAGGAACGGGGACGAGCAGTACTTC.

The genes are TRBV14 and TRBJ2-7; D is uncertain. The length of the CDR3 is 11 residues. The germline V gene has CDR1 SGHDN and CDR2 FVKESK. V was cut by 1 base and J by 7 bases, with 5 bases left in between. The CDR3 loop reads CASSQASEQYF. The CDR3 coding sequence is TGTGCCAGCAGCCAAGCTAGTGAGCAGTACTTC.